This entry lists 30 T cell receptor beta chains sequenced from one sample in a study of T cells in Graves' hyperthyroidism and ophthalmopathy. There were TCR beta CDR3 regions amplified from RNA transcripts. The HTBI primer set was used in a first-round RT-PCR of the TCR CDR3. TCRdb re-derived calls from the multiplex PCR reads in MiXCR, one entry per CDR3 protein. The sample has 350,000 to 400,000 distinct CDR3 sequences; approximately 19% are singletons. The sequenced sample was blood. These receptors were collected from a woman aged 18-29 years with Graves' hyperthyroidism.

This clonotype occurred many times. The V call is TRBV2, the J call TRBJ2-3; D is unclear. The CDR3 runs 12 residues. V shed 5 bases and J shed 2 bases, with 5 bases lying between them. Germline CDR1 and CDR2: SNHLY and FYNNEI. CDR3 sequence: CASSQNTDTQYF. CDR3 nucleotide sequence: TGTGCCAGCAGTCAGAACACAGATACGCAGTATTTT.

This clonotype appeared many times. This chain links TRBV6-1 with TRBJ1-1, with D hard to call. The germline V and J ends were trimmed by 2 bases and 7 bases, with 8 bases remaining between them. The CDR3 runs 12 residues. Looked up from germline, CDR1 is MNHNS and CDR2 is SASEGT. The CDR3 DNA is TGTGCCAGCAGTGAATTTACCGATGAAGCTTTCTTT. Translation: CASSEFTDEAFF.

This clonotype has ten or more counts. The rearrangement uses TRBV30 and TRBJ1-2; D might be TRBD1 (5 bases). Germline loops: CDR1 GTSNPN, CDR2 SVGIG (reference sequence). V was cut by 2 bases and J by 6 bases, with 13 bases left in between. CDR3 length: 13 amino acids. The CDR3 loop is CAWSFRATNGYTF. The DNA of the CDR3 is TGTGCCTGGAGTTTCAGGGCTACTAATGGCTACACCTTC.

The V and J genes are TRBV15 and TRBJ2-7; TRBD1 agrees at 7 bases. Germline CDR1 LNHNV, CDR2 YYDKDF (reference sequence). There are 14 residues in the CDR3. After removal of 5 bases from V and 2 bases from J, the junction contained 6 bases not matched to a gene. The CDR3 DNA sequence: TGTGCCACCAGCGACCGGGACAGACCCTACGAGCAGTACTTC. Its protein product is CATSDRDRPYEQYF.

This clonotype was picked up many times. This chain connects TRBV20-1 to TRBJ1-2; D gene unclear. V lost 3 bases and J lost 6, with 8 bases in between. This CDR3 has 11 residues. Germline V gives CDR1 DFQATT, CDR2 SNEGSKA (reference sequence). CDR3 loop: CSASGTDGYTF. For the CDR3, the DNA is TGCAGTGCTAGTGGCACCGATGGCTACACCTTC.

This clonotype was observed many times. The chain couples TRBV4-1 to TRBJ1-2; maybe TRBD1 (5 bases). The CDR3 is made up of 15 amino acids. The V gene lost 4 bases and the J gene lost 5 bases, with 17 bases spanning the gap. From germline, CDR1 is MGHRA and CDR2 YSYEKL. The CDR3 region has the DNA TGCGCCAGCAGCCGGGACTCAGGGAATCAATATGGCTACACCTTC. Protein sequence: CASSRDSGNQYGYTF.

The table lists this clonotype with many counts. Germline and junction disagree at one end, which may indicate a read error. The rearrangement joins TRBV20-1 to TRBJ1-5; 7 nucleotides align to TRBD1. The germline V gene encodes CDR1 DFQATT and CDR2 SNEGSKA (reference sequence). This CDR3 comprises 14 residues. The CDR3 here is CSATTGYSSQPQHF. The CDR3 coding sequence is TGCAGTGCCACGACAGGGTATAGCAGTCAGCCCCAGCATTTT.

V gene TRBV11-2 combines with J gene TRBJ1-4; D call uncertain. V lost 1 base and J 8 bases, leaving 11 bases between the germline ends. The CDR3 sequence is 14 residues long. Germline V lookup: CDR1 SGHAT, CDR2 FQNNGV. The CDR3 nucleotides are TGTGCCAGCAGCTTAGGCTCAGGAGACGAAAAACTGTTTTTT. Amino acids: CASSLGSGDEKLFF.

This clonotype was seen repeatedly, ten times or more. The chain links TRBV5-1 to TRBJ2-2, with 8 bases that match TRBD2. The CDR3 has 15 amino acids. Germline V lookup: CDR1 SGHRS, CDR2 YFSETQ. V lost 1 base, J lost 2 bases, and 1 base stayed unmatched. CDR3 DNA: TGCGCCAGCAGCTTGACTAGCGGTAACACCGGGGAGCTGTTTTTT. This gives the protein CASSLTSGNTGELFF.

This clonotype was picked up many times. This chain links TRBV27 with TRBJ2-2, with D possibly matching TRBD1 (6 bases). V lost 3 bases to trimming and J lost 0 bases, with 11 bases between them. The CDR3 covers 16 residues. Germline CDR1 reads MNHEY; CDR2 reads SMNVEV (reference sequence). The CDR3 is CASSLFGQPNTGELFF. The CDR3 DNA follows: TGTGCCAGCAGTTTGTTCGGACAGCCGAACACCGGGGAGCTGTTTTTT.

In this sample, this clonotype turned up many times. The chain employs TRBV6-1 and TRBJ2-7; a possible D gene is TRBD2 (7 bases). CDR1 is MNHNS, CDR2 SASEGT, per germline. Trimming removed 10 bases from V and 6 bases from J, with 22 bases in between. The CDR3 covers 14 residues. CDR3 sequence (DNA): TGTGCCAACCTTAGGGGGGGATCCAAGAGCGAGCAGTACTTC. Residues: CANLRGGSKSEQYF.

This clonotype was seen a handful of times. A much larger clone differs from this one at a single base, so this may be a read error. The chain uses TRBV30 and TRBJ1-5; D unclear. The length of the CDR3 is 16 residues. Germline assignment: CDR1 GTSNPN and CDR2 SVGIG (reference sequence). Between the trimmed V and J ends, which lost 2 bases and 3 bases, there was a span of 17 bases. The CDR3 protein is CAWSRQHVRDNQPQHF. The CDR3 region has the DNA TGTGCCTGGAGTCGCCAACACGTGAGGGACAATCAGCCCCAGCATTTT. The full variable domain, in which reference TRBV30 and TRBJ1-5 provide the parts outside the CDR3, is SQTIHQWPATLVQPVGSPLSLECTVEGTSNPNLYWYRQAAGRGLQLLFYSVGIGQISSEVPQNLSASRPQDRQFILSSKKLLLSDSGFYLCAWSRQHVRDNQPQHFGDGTRLSIL.

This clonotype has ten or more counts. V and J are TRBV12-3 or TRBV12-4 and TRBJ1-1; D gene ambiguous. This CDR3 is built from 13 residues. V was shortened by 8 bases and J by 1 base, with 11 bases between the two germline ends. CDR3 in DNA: TGTGCCAGCTCCCTCACGGGGAACACTGAAGCTTTCTTT. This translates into CASSLTGNTEAFF.

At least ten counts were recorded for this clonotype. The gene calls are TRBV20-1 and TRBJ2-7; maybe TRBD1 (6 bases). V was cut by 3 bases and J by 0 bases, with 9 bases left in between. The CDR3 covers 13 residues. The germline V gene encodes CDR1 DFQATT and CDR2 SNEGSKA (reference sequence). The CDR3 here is CSASDRTSYEQYF. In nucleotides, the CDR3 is TGCAGTGCTAGCGACAGGACCTCCTACGAGCAGTACTTC.

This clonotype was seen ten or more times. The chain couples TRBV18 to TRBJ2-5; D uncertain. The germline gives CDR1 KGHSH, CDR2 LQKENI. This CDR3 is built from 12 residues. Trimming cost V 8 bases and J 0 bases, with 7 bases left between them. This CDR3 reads CASSPYQETQYF. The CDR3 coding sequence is TGTGCCAGCAGCCCGTACCAAGAGACCCAGTACTTC.

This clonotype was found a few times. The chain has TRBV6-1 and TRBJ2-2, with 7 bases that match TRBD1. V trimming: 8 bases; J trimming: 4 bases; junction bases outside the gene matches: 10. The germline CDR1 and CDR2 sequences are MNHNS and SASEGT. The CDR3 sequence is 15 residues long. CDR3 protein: CASPGATGRTGELFF. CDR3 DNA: TGTGCCAGCCCCGGGGCGACAGGGCGCACCGGGGAGCTGTTTTTT.

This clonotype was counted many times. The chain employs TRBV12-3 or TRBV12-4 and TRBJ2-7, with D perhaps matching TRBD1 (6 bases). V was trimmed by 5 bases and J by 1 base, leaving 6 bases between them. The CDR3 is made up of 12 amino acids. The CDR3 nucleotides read TGTGCCAGCAGTCAGGGGTCCTACGAGCAGTACTTC. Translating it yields CASSQGSYEQYF.

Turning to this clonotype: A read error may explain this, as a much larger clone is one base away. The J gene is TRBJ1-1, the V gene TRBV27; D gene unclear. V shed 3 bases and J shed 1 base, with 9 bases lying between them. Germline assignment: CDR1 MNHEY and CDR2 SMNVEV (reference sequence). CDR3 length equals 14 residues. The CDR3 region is CASSFSDQNTEAFF. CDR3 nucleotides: TGTGCCAGCAGTTTCTCGGATCAGAACACTGAAGCTTTCTTT.

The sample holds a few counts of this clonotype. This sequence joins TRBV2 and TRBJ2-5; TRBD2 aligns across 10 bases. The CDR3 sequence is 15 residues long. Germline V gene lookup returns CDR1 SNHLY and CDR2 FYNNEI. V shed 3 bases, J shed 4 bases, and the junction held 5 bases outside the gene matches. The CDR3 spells CASSDVSGGGETQYF. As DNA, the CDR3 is TGTGCCAGCAGTGATGTCAGCGGGGGGGGAGAGACCCAGTACTTC.

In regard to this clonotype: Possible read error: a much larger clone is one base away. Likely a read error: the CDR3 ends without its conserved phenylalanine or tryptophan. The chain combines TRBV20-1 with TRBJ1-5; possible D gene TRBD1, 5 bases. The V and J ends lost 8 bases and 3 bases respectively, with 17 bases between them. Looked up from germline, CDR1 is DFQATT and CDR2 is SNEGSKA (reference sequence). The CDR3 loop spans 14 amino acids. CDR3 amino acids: CSSGKGQNNQPQHV. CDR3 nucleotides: TGCAGTTCTGGTAAGGGGCAGAACAATCAGCCCCAGCATGTT.

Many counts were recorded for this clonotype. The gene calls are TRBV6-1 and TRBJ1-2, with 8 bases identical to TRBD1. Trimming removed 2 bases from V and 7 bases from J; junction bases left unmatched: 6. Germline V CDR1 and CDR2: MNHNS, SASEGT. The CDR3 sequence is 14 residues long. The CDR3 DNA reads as TGTGCCAGCAGTGAACAGGGGGCGCTTTTTGGCTACACCTTC. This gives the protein CASSEQGALFGYTF.

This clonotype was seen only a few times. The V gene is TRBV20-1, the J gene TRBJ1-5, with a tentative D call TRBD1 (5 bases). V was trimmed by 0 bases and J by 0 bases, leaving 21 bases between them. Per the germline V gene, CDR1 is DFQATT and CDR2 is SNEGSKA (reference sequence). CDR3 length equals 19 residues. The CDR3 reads CSARDLVLMGGASNQPQHF. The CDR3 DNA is TGCAGTGCTAGAGATCTCGTTTTAATGGGGGGAGCTAGCAATCAGCCCCAGCATTTT.

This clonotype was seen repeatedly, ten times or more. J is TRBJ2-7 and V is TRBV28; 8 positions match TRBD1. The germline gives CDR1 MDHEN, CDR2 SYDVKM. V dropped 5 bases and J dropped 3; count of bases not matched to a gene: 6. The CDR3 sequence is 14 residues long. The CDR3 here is CASSPGDRGYEQYF. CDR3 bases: TGTGCCAGCAGTCCCGGAGACAGGGGCTACGAGCAGTACTTC.

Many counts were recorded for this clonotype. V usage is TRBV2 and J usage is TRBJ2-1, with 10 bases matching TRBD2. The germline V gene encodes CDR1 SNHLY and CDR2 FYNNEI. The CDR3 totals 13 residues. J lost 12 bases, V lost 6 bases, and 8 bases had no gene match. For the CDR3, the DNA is TGTGCCAGCAGGATAGTAGCGGGGGGTGGGCAGTTCTTC. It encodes CASRIVAGGGQFF.

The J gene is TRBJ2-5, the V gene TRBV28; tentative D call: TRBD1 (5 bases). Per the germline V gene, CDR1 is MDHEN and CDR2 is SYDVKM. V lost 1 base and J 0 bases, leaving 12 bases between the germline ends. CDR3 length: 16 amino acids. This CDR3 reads CASSLSPRVDQETQYF. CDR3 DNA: TGTGCCAGCAGTTTATCTCCCAGGGTGGACCAAGAGACCCAGTACTTC.

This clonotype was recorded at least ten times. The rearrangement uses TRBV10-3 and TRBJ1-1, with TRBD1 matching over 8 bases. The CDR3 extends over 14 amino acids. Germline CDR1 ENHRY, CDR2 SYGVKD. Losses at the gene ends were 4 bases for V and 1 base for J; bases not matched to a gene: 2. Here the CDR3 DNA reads TGTGCCATCAGTGCCGGGACAGGGAACACTGAAGCTTTCTTT. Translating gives CAISAGTGNTEAFF.

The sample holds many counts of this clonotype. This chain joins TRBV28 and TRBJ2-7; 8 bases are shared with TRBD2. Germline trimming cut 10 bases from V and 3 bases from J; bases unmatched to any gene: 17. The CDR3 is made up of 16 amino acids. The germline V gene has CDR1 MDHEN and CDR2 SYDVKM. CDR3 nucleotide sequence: TGTGCCATACCTCCATCCGAGAACCTAGCGGGCTACGAGCAGTACTTC. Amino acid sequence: CAIPPSENLAGYEQYF.

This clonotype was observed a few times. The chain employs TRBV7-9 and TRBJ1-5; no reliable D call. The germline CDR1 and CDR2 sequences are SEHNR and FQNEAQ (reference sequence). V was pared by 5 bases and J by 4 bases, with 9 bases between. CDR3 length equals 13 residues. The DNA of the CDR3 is TGTGCCAGCAGCCAGGATCCTAATCAGCCCCAGCATTTT. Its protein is CASSQDPNQPQHF.

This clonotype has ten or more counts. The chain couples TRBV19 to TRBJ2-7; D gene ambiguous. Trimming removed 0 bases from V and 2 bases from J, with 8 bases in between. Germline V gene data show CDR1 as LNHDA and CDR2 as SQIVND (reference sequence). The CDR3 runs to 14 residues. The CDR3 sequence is CASSIDFRAYEQYF. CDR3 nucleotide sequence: TGTGCCAGTAGTATAGATTTTCGGGCCTACGAGCAGTACTTC.

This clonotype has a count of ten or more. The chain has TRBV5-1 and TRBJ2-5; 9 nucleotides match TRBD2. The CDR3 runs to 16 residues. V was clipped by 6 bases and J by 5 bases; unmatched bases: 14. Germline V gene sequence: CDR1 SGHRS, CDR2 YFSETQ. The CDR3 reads CASTPGVLAGSETQYF. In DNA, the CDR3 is TGCGCCAGCACCCCCGGGGTGCTAGCGGGAAGTGAGACCCAGTACTTC.